Included here is one T cell receptor (beta chain) sequence, with context. Original processing methods: Reference gene primers were amplified, and this amplification served to estimate nucleated cell counts. Here immunoSEQ multiplex PCR was the method, and the copy in TCRdb shows in-frame clones only, minus some. V and J calls plus clone size are reproduced from that table; the DNA served to infer D and trimming. The sample holds approximately 190,000 clones, roughly 87% seen once. The CDR3 spans 17 residues. CDR1 is MGHRA, CDR2 YSYEKL, per germline. The ends were cut back, 0 bases at V and 0 bases at J, with 11 bases in the middle. The sample comes from a study of blood T cell repertoires in COVID-19. Study information: The analysed material was cDNA or gDNA that came from T cells, B-cell-depleted T cells, or PBMCs.

While infection was still active, Seattle patients were enrolled and then followed longitudinally. Sequenced sample: peripheral blood. The J gene is TRBJ2-2, the V gene TRBV4-1, with D possibly TRBD2 on 6 matching bases. This clonotype was obtained from a woman aged 55-75 years with COVID-19, enrolled during active disease. The CDR3 DNA reads as TGCGCCAGCAGCCAAGATGCGGCTAGCGCGAACACCGGGGAGCTGTTTTTT. Translating gives CASSQDAASANTGELFF.